This TCR beta chain stems from a study of Graves' ophthalmopathy and Graves' hyperthyroidism. RNA transcripts provided the template for amplifying TCR beta CDR3 regions. Scientists carried out first-round RT-PCR using HTBI primers and then a second-round multiplex PCR. MiXCR, applied by TCRdb to the multiplex PCR reads, yields one record per CDR3 protein. Of approximately 640,000 distinct CDR3 sequences listed, about 38% are singletons. Of note for this clonotype: Its antigen is unknown.

PBMCs originated in approximately 9.1 ml of fresh peripheral blood. Study observations and caveats: A model of 13 signatures distinguished ophthalmopathy from stable hyperthyroidism at roughly 86% sensitivity and nearly 83% specificity. Clonotypes were expanded in thyroid at above 0.001 frequency, and most also appeared in blood.

This sequence originates from an adult man with Graves' ophthalmopathy. Sequenced: peripheral blood.

CDR3 amino acids: CSASKGDSYEQYF. CDR3 nucleotides: TGCAGCGCCAGCAAGGGGGACAGTTACGAGCAGTACTTC. The chain links TRBV29-1 to TRBJ2-7, with 7 positions matching TRBD1. The CDR3 contains 13 residues. Germline trimming cut 7 bases from V and 4 bases from J; bases unmatched to any gene: 10. Germline CDR1 and CDR2: SQVTM and ANQGSEA.